This entry is about one TCR beta chain. The CDR3 extends over 16 amino acids. Per the germline V gene, CDR1 is GTSNPN and CDR2 is SVGIG (reference sequence). The ends were cut back, 2 bases at V and 0 bases at J, with 17 bases in the middle. This record belongs to a study of blood T cell repertoires in COVID-19. Whole-study context: The origin of the acute and convalescent COVID-19 samples was the United States, Italy and Spain. Nucleic acid was either cDNA or gDNA, and it came from T cells, B-cell-depleted T cells, or PBMCs.

Cohorts were determined from participant-reported clinical history. Clones were read by immunoSEQ multiplex PCR, and TCRdb kept only the in-frame ones, dropping some. The sample shows approximately 270,000 clones, approximately 84% of them seen only once. The source material was PBMCs or T cells enriched from blood (not recorded which). This sequence originates from a man in his forties who had recovered from COVID-19. The chain combines TRBV30 with TRBJ2-7; D not certain. This CDR3 reads CAWSPSRLLSSYEQYF. The CDR3 bases are TGTGCCTGGAGTCCGAGCCGACTGCTGAGCTCCTACGAGCAGTACTTC. The full variable domain, with the rest looked up from reference TRBV30 and TRBJ2-7, is SQTIHQWPATLVQPVGSPLSLECTVEGTSNPNLYWYRQAAGRGLQLLFYSVGIGQISSEVPQNLSASRPQDRQFILSSKKLLLSDSGFYLCAWSPSRLLSSYEQYFGPGTRLTVT.